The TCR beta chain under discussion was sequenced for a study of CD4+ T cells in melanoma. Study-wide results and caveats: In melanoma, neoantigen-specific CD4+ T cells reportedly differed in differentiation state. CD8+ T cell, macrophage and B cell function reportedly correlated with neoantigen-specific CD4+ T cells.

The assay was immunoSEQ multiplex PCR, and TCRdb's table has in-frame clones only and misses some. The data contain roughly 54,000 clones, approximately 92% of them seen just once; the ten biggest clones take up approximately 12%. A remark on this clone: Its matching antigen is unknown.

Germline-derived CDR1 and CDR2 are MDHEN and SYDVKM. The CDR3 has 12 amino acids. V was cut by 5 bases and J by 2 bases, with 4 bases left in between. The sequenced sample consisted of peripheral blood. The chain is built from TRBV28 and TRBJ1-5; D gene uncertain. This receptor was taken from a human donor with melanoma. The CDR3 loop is CASSSGNQPQHF. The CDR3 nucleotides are TGTGCCAGCAGTAGCGGCAATCAGCCCCAGCATTTT.